These 30 T cell receptor beta chains originate from one sample sequenced in a study of T cells in Graves' hyperthyroidism and ophthalmopathy. Amplified TCR beta CDR3 regions came from RNA transcripts. HTBI primers were used for first-round RT-PCR of the TCR CDR3. Each CDR3 protein is one row after TCRdb ran MiXCR on the multiplex PCR reads. Among about 360,000 distinct CDR3 sequences listed, 19% were seen once. What was sequenced was blood. Receptor source: a woman in her late teens or twenties with Graves' hyperthyroidism.

This clonotype was observed at least ten times. This chain links TRBV12-3 or TRBV12-4 with TRBJ1-1; 7 nucleotides align to TRBD1. V was pared by 5 bases and J by 6 bases, with 9 bases of the junction left unmatched. The CDR3 has 14 amino acids. CDR3 sequence: CASSPGQVLSEAFF. CDR3 DNA sequence: TGTGCCAGCAGTCCCGGACAGGTTTTATCTGAAGCTTTCTTT.

The table lists this clonotype with many counts. CDR3: CSPRAPAGSTEAFF. CDR3 DNA sequence: TGCAGTCCCCGAGCCCCGGCAGGGAGCACTGAAGCTTTCTTT. The chain has TRBV20-1 and TRBJ1-1; a possible D gene is TRBD1 (5 bases). V lost 8 bases and J lost 4, with 20 bases in between. The CDR3 spans 14 residues. The germline gives CDR1 DFQATT, CDR2 SNEGSKA (reference sequence).

V is TRBV4-1 and J is TRBJ1-2; D unresolved. CDR3 length: 15 amino acids. Germline assignment: CDR1 MGHRA and CDR2 YSYEKL. Trimming took off 3 bases at V and 4 bases at J, with 15 bases between the two ends. The CDR3 DNA follows: TGCGCCAGCAGCCATCCCCCCGGCGGAATCTATGGCTACACCTTC. As protein: CASSHPPGGIYGYTF.

This clonotype showed up many times. The J gene is TRBJ2-4, the V gene TRBV5-1, with D possibly TRBD1 on 6 matching bases. CDR1 SGHRS and CDR2 YFSETQ come from the germline V gene. The length of the CDR3 is 13 residues. V dropped 0 bases and J dropped 8 bases, with 9 bases sitting between them. The CDR3 spells CASSLAQGHIQYF. The CDR3 region has the DNA TGCGCCAGCAGCTTGGCCCAGGGGCACATTCAGTACTTC.

On this clonotype itself: A much larger clone lies one base from this, so it may be a read error. The genes are TRBV10-3 and TRBJ1-5, with D possibly being TRBD1 (6 bases). Trimming pared 9 bases from V and 6 bases from J, leaving 15 bases between. The CDR3 has 13 residues. Germline V gene sequence: CDR1 ENHRY, CDR2 SYGVKD. This chain's CDR3 is CAMIPDRGQPQHF. As DNA, the CDR3 is TGTGCCATGATCCCGGACAGAGGTCAGCCCCAGCATTTT.

This clonotype was counted at least ten times. The chain joins TRBV20-1 to TRBJ2-2, with 10 bases that match TRBD1. The V gene's germline CDR1 is DFQATT and CDR2 SNEGSKA (reference sequence). The ends lost 6 bases at V and 6 bases at J; junction bases unmatched: 10. The CDR3 contains 15 residues. CDR3 in DNA: TGCAGTGCCAACCCCGGGACAGGGGACGCCGGGGAGCTGTTTTTT. Its translation: CSANPGTGDAGELFF.

The table lists this clonotype with many counts. This could be a read error, since a much larger clone is one nucleotide away. This chain connects TRBV9 to TRBJ2-4; D perhaps matches TRBD1 (6 bases). The CDR3 is made up of 12 amino acids. From germline, CDR1 is SGDLS and CDR2 YYNGEE. CDR3 residues: CASSPRGNIKYF. The CDR3 DNA reads as TGTGCCAGCAGTCCCAGGGGAAACATTAAGTACTTC.

This clonotype was counted a few times. The genes are TRBV7-3 and TRBJ2-5; D remains unclear. The CDR3 totals 13 residues. From germline, CDR1 is SGHTA and CDR2 FQGTGA. The ends were cut back, 5 bases at V and 1 base at J, with 8 bases in the middle. This CDR3 is CASSRGFQETQYF. The CDR3 nucleotides read TGTGCCAGCAGCCGCGGCTTCCAAGAGACCCAGTACTTC. The full variable domain, its missing parts supplied by reference TRBV7-3 and TRBJ2-5, is GAGVSQTPSNKVTEKGKYVELRCDPISGHTALYWYRQSLGQGPEFLIYFQGTGAADDSGLPNDRFFAVRPEGSVSTLKIQRTERGDSAVYLCASSRGFQETQYFGPGTRLLVL.

This chain uses TRBV20-1 with TRBJ2-7; D remains ambiguous. Germline CDR1 DFQATT, CDR2 SNEGSKA (reference sequence). Trimming left V 0 bases short and J 2 bases short, with 8 bases between. The CDR3 covers 13 residues. This CDR3 reads CSAREGKTYEQYF. The CDR3 bases are TGCAGTGCTAGAGAGGGAAAAACCTACGAGCAGTACTTC.

This clonotype was seen many times. J is TRBJ1-1 and V is TRBV6-1; 8 nucleotides line up with TRBD1. The length of the CDR3 is 16 residues. J was trimmed by 5 bases and V by 5 bases; bases with no gene match: 13. Germline V gives CDR1 MNHNS, CDR2 SASEGT. CDR3 in amino acids: CASSRTFGQGRTEAFF. The CDR3 nucleotides are TGTGCCAGCAGTAGAACCTTCGGACAGGGACGGACTGAAGCTTTCTTT.

In this sample, this clonotype turned up many times. CDR3 bases: TGTGCCAGCCAGACAGGGCCCACTAACTATGGCTACACCTTC. Amino acid sequence: CASQTGPTNYGYTF. This sequence joins TRBV12-3 or TRBV12-4 and TRBJ1-2; 7 nucleotides match TRBD1. Unmatched junction bases numbered 6, after V lost 8 bases and J lost 0 bases. The CDR3 length is 14 residues.

This clonotype was counted many times. The rearrangement uses TRBV6-2 or TRBV6-3 and TRBJ1-5, with D uncertain. The length of the CDR3 is 13 residues. CDR1 is MNHEY and CDR2 is SVGEGT in the germline V gene. The V and J ends lost 4 bases and 4 bases respectively, with 8 bases between them. CDR3 residues: CASSSGENQPQHF. The CDR3 coding sequence is TGTGCCAGCAGTTCGGGAGAGAATCAGCCCCAGCATTTT.

This clonotype was recorded at least ten times. V and J are TRBV10-3 and TRBJ1-2, with D uncertain. CDR1 is ENHRY, CDR2 SYGVKD, per germline. This CDR3 comprises 16 residues. V lost 0 bases and J 8 bases, leaving 19 bases between the germline ends. CDR3: CAISESKATGDHGYTF. The CDR3 bases are TGTGCCATCAGTGAGTCGAAGGCAACTGGGGATCACGGCTACACCTTC.

This clonotype was counted a single time. A read error may be the cause here, since a much bigger clone is one base away. As the CDR3 is not closed by the conserved phenylalanine or tryptophan, this likely results from a read error. The chain combines TRBV11-1 with TRBJ2-6; a possible D gene is TRBD2 (5 bases). The CDR3 sequence is 16 residues long. Germline V gene sequence: CDR1 SGHAT, CDR2 FQDESV (reference sequence). Between the trimmed V and J ends, which lost 5 bases and 0 bases, there was a span of 11 bases. For the CDR3, the DNA is TGTGCCAGCAGCGCGGGTTCGAACTCTGGGGCCAACGTCCTGACTTGC. Protein: CASSAGSNSGANVLTC.

The chain uses TRBV6-2 or TRBV6-3 and TRBJ1-2, with no clear D. The CDR3 is made up of 13 amino acids. In germline, CDR1 is MNHEY, CDR2 SVGEGT. V was pared by 5 bases and J by 4 bases, with 11 bases between. The CDR3 nucleotides are TGTGCCAGCAGTCCCCTTCGAAGCTATGGCTACACCTTC. This encodes CASSPLRSYGYTF.

This clonotype appeared a few times. The gene calls are TRBV18 and TRBJ1-2; D perhaps matches TRBD1 (5 bases). V was shortened by 0 bases and J by 4 bases, with 12 bases between the two germline ends. This CDR3 has 15 residues. The germline V gene has CDR1 KGHSH and CDR2 LQKENI. The CDR3 bases are TGTGCCAGCTCACCACCAGGGGCGCGGGCCTATGGCTACACCTTC. It encodes CASSPPGARAYGYTF.

The chain has TRBV29-1 and TRBJ2-7; perhaps TRBD2 as D (5 bases). CDR3 length: 12 residues. The V gene's germline CDR1 is SQVTM and CDR2 ANQGSEA. The ends were cut back, 0 bases at V and 2 bases at J, with 5 bases in the middle. CDR3 protein: CSVEDGTYEQYF. In nucleotides, the CDR3 is TGCAGCGTTGAAGACGGGACCTACGAGCAGTACTTC.

The sample holds many counts of this clonotype. The chain links TRBV18 to TRBJ2-7; 8 bases are shared with TRBD1. Unmatched junction bases numbered 14, after V lost 3 bases and J lost 4 bases. Looked up from germline, CDR1 is KGHSH and CDR2 is LQKENI. The CDR3 extends over 17 amino acids. The CDR3 bases are TGTGCCAGCTCACCTCAAAACACAGGGGGTAATCGGTACGAGCAGTACTTC. Translation gives CASSPQNTGGNRYEQYF. The full variable domain, rest sourced from reference TRBV18 and TRBJ2-7, is NAGVMQNPRHLVRRRGQEARLRCSPMKGHSHVYWYRQLPEEGLKFMVYLQKENIIDESGMPKERFSAEFPKEGPSILRIQQVVRGDSAAYFCASSPQNTGGNRYEQYFGPGTRLTVT.

This clonotype was seen at least ten times. The gene calls are TRBV20-1 and TRBJ2-5; tentative D call: TRBD1 (5 bases). The germline CDR1 and CDR2 sequences are DFQATT and SNEGSKA (reference sequence). Trimming shortened V by 0 bases and J by 2 bases, and 10 bases separated the two germline ends. CDR3 size: 14 residues. The CDR3 nucleotides read TGCAGTGCTAGAGAGGGTGGGGCGCAAGAGACCCAGTACTTC. Amino acid sequence: CSAREGGAQETQYF.

The chain recombines TRBV5-6 with TRBJ2-7; D not resolved. The CDR3 is 14 residues long. Germline CDR1 SGHDT, CDR2 YYEEEE. Trimming cost V 1 base and J 2 bases, with 10 bases left between them. The CDR3 sequence is CASSLWSETYEQYF. CDR3 in DNA: TGTGCCAGCAGCTTGTGGTCAGAAACCTACGAGCAGTACTTC.

In this sample, this clonotype turned up many times. The J gene is TRBJ2-7, the V gene TRBV6-1; D is unclear. This CDR3 is 14 amino acids long. The germline V gene encodes CDR1 MNHNS and CDR2 SASEGT. The ends were cut back, 7 bases at V and 0 bases at J, with 13 bases in the middle. The chain's CDR3 is CASTGRPSSYEQYF. The CDR3 DNA reads as TGTGCCAGCACAGGCAGACCTAGCTCCTACGAGCAGTACTTC.

V usage is TRBV28 and J usage is TRBJ1-1; TRBD1 matches 7 bases. CDR3 length equals 14 residues. Germline V lookup: CDR1 MDHEN, CDR2 SYDVKM. After removal of 2 bases from V and 9 bases from J, the junction contained 9 bases not matched to a gene. CDR3 loop: CASSLIATGSKAFF. CDR3 DNA sequence: TGTGCCAGCAGTTTAATCGCGACAGGGAGTAAAGCTTTCTTT.

This clonotype was counted many times. Here the CDR3 reads CASNSGETQYF. The CDR3, as DNA: TGTGCCAGCAATTCGGGGGAGACCCAGTACTTC. The gene calls are TRBV28 and TRBJ2-5; possibly TRBD2 for D (5 bases). The V end was cut by 7 bases, the J end by 5 bases, with 8 bases between. The germline CDR1 and CDR2 sequences are MDHEN and SYDVKM. The CDR3 sequence is 11 residues long.

This clonotype appeared many times. The chain uses TRBV7-3 and TRBJ1-1; 7 bases map to TRBD1. The CDR3 is made up of 15 amino acids. Unmatched junction bases numbered 4, after V lost 1 base and J lost 2 bases. The germline CDR1 and CDR2 sequences are SGHTA and FQGTGA. The CDR3, as DNA: TGTGCCAGCAGCTTAATGGGACAGAGTAACACTGAAGCTTTCTTT. This gives the protein CASSLMGQSNTEAFF.

V and J are TRBV7-2 and TRBJ2-7; possibly TRBD2 for D (6 bases). Germline values: CDR1 SGHTA, CDR2 FQGNSA. The V end was cut by 1 base, the J end by 3 bases, with 7 bases between. The CDR3 totals 13 residues. The CDR3 sequence: CASSLVRGYEQYF. The CDR3 DNA reads as TGTGCCAGCAGCTTAGTGCGGGGCTACGAGCAGTACTTC.

This clonotype has at least ten counts. The chain recombines TRBV9 with TRBJ2-2; D remains unclear. Trimming stripped 1 base from V and 2 bases from J, with 6 bases between. CDR1 SGDLS and CDR2 YYNGEE come from the germline V gene. The CDR3 spans 14 residues. As DNA, the CDR3 is TGTGCCAGCAGCGTACCAGGAAACACCGGGGAGCTGTTTTTT. It specifies CASSVPGNTGELFF.

This clonotype was recorded at least ten times. V usage is TRBV4-1 and J usage is TRBJ1-5, with TRBD1 as a possible D gene (5 bases). CDR1 MGHRA and CDR2 YSYEKL come from the germline V gene. This CDR3 contains 14 residues. Trimming took 0 bases from V and 12 from J, leaving 15 bases between them. The CDR3, as DNA: TGCGCCAGCAGCCAAGAATTTCTGTTGCAGGGCCAGCATTTT. This translates into CASSQEFLLQGQHF.

This clonotype was recorded a few times. The chain employs TRBV11-2 and TRBJ1-3; 7 nucleotides agree with TRBD1. V lost 2 bases to trimming and J lost 1 base; unmatched junction nucleotides: 8. Germline V gene lookup returns CDR1 SGHAT and CDR2 FQNNGV. The CDR3 sequence is 17 residues long. CDR3 nucleotide sequence: TGTGCCAGCAGCTTATCTTCGAGGGGGCGGTCTGGAAACACCATATATTTT. Amino acid sequence: CASSLSSRGRSGNTIYF.

The count of this clonotype is one. Since a much larger clone is just one base distant, this may be a read error. The rearrangement joins TRBV5-1 to TRBJ2-7; TRBD1 matches at 9 bases. Germline CDR1 and CDR2: SGHRS and YFSETQ. The V gene end was trimmed by 5 bases and the J gene end by 7 bases; junction bases not matched to a gene: 10. The CDR3 runs to 14 residues. The CDR3 coding sequence is TGCGCCAGCAGGACCGGGACAGGGCCATGGGAGCAGTACTTC. Protein sequence: CASRTGTGPWEQYF.

This clonotype was found a few times. The gene calls are TRBV5-1 and TRBJ1-2, with TRBD1 matching over 9 bases. Germline loops: CDR1 SGHRS, CDR2 YFSETQ. The CDR3 extends over 15 amino acids. V gave up 0 bases and J gave up 7 bases; unmatched junction bases: 7. As DNA, the CDR3 is TGCGCCAGCAGCTTGGCCCAGACAGGGGGTCGTGGCTACACCTTC. It codes for CASSLAQTGGRGYTF. Based on the CDR3 plus reference TRBV5-1 and TRBJ1-2, the full variable domain is KAGVTQTPRYLIKTRGQQVTLSCSPISGHRSVSWYQQTPGQGLQFLFEYFSETQRNKGNFPGRFSGRQFSNSRSEMNVSTLELGDSALYLCASSLAQTGGRGYTFGSGTRLTVV.